The 27 T cell receptor beta chains below were found in one sample sequenced in a study of post-analysis software for immune sequencing data. Their cognate antigens are unknown. Notes on the study in general: TRBV5-6, TRBV5-1 and TRBV20-1 were among five TRBV segments more frequent in patients than controls.

TCR beta cDNA libraries had unique molecular identifiers. TCRdb passed the PCR reads through MiXCR, listing each CDR3 protein once. The data hold about 760,000 distinct CDR3 sequences, with just under 30% observed a single time. The specimen sequenced was blood. These TCRs come from a girl aged 5 to 17 with multiple sclerosis.

V and J are TRBV4-1 and TRBJ2-1, with TRBD1 identical over 7 bases. The DNA matches TRBJ2-7 better at its end, which makes the J call doubtful. This CDR3 comprises 15 residues. Germline loops: CDR1 MGHRA, CDR2 YSYEKL. CDR3 nucleotides: TGCGCCAGCAGCCTGGCACAGGGGCCCTACAATGAGCAGTACTTC. This gives the protein CASSLAQGPYNEQYF.

The V and J genes are TRBV3-1 and TRBJ2-3; 11 bases are a match to TRBD2. With V trimmed by 0 bases and J by 6 bases, 14 bases remained unmatched. The CDR3 runs to 19 residues. CDR1 and CDR2 (germline): LGHDT, YNNKEL (reference sequence). CDR3 residues: CASSQDDLFSGGDSDTQYF. In DNA, the CDR3 is TGTGCCAGCAGCCAAGATGATCTTTTTAGCGGGGGGGACTCGGATACGCAGTATTTT.

On this clonotype: At one of its ends the junction is not consistent with the germline gene, which may arise from a read error. CDR3 sequence: CASSQVQGNQPRHF. CDR3 in DNA: TGCGCCAGCAGCCAAGTACAGGGCAATCAGCCCCGGCATTTT. J is TRBJ1-5 and V is TRBV4-1, with D maybe TRBD1 (6 bases). Looked up from germline, CDR1 is MGHRA and CDR2 is YSYEKL. The CDR3 spans 14 residues.

The sample holds a few counts of this clonotype. For the CDR3, the DNA is TGTGCCAGCAGTTACGGGTGGACAGGTAACACTGAAGCTTTCTTT. This codes for CASSYGWTGNTEAFF. The chain employs TRBV6-6 and TRBJ1-1; 7 bases fit TRBD1. Germline CDR1 and CDR2: MNHNY and SVGAGI (reference sequence). The CDR3 runs to 15 residues. J lost 2 bases, V lost 2 bases, and 5 bases had no gene match.

The J gene is TRBJ2-3, the V gene TRBV29-1; 11 bases align to TRBD1. The CDR3 length is 14 residues. The trim removed 7 bases at V and 4 bases at J, leaving 7 bases unmatched. Germline-derived CDR1 and CDR2 are SQVTM and ANQGSEA. This CDR3 is CSGFGTGGSDTQYF. The CDR3 DNA follows: TGCAGCGGGTTCGGGACAGGGGGATCAGATACGCAGTATTTT.

The table lists this clonotype with a few counts. The chain uses TRBV7-8 and TRBJ1-5, with 8 bases matching TRBD1. J was trimmed by 5 bases and V by 5 bases; bases with no gene match: 5. The CDR3 loop spans 14 amino acids. CDR1 SGHVS and CDR2 FQNEAQ come from the germline V gene. CDR3 bases: TGTGCCAGCAGCCACCGGGACAGGCATCAGCCCCAGCATTTT. Amino acid sequence: CASSHRDRHQPQHF.

There are many counts of this clonotype. The chain couples TRBV4-3 to TRBJ2-7, with 8 bases aligning to TRBD1. The V segment lost 1 base and the J segment 9 bases; nucleotides outside the gene matches: 8. The CDR3 sequence is 14 residues long. Germline V gives CDR1 LGHNA, CDR2 YSLEER. CDR3 region: CASSQATGVGVQYF. The CDR3 DNA sequence: TGCGCCAGCAGCCAAGCGACAGGGGTTGGGGTGCAGTACTTC.

Remarks on this clonotype: A much larger clone is a single base away; this may be a read error. V is TRBV11-2 and J is TRBJ1-2, with TRBD1 matching 12 bases. Germline V gives CDR1 SGHAT, CDR2 FQNNGV. The CDR3 runs to 15 residues. CDR3 in DNA: TGTGCCAGCAGCCCGGGACAGGGGGCGGACTATGGCCACACCTTC. Its protein product is CASSPGQGADYGHTF.

The V gene is TRBV20-1, the J gene TRBJ2-5, with 9 nucleotides matching TRBD2. The germline V gene has CDR1 DFQATT and CDR2 SNEGSKA (reference sequence). The CDR3 runs to 13 residues. Unmatched junction bases numbered 5, after V lost 5 bases and J lost 4 bases. CDR3 nucleotides: TGCAGTGCTTCTATAGCGGGGGTAGAGACCCAGTACTTC. Translation gives CSASIAGVETQYF.

This chain uses TRBV10-3 with TRBJ2-7; D tentatively reads TRBD1 or TRBD2 (6 bases each). This CDR3 spans 14 amino acids. Germline CDR1 is ENHRY and CDR2 is SYGVKD. V lost 9 bases, J lost 0 bases, and 15 bases lay in between. CDR3 bases: TGTGCCATTGGGGGGCCTCCGGCCTCCTACGAGCAGTACTTC. This codes for CAIGGPPASYEQYF.

This clonotype was seen repeatedly, ten times or more. The DNA of the CDR3 is TGTGCCAGCAGCTTAGTCGGCGGGGGCTCCTACGAGCAGTACTTC. It codes for CASSLVGGGSYEQYF. The chain has TRBV7-2 and TRBJ2-7, with TRBD2 matching 7 bases. The V and J ends lost 1 base and 0 bases, in that order; junction bases with no gene match: 3. CDR3 length equals 15 residues. Germline-derived CDR1 and CDR2 are SGHTA and FQGNSA.

V and J are TRBV7-9 and TRBJ1-4; weak D call: TRBD1 (5 bases). From germline, CDR1 is SEHNR and CDR2 FQNEAQ (reference sequence). The CDR3 is 15 amino acids. The V and J ends lost 5 bases and 4 bases respectively, with 14 bases between them. The CDR3 DNA is TGTGCCAGCAGCCCATTCAGGGAGAGTAATGAAAAACTGTTTTTT. Translation: CASSPFRESNEKLFF. Supplemented by reference TRBV7-9 and TRBJ1-4, the full variable domain reads DTGVSQNPRHKITKRGQNVTFRCDPISEHNRLYWYRQTLGQGPEFLTYFQNEAQLEKSRLLSDRFSAERPKGSFSTLEIQRTEQGDSAMYLCASSPFRESNEKLFFGSGTQLSVL.

The chain recombines TRBV5-5 with TRBJ1-5, with D possibly matching TRBD1 (5 bases). This CDR3 spans 14 amino acids. Germline V gives CDR1 SGHKS, CDR2 YYEKEE (reference sequence). The V end was cut by 3 bases, the J end by 6 bases, with 13 bases between. Here the CDR3 reads CASSSQGLGQPQHF. CDR3 nucleotides: TGTGCCAGCAGCTCCCAGGGTTTGGGTCAGCCCCAGCATTTT.

This chain connects TRBV27 to TRBJ1-2; no clear D. V was shortened by 2 bases and J by 8 bases, with 24 bases between the two germline ends. The germline V gene has CDR1 MNHEY and CDR2 SMNVEV (reference sequence). CDR3 size: 17 residues. In DNA form, the CDR3 reads TGTGCCAGCAGTTTAAAAATCTCGGGCAGCGGTAACCGGGGCTACACCTTC. Residues: CASSLKISGSGNRGYTF.

This clonotype was detected only a few times. The rearrangement links TRBV28 to TRBJ2-3; 8 bases fit TRBD2. The trim removed 1 base at V and 1 base at J, leaving 10 bases unmatched. Looked up from germline, CDR1 is MDHEN and CDR2 is SYDVKM. The length of the CDR3 is 18 residues. The CDR3 bases are TGTGCCAGCAGTTTATTCCCGGGGGGGGCTTCTCGCACAGATACGCAGTATTTT. It translates to CASSLFPGGASRTDTQYF.

This clonotype occurred a few times. The genes are TRBV6-2 or TRBV6-3 and TRBJ2-3; possible D gene TRBD2, 5 bases. Germline loops: CDR1 MNHEY, CDR2 SVGEGT. The V end lost 5 bases, the J end lost 3 bases, and 12 bases lay between the germline ends. This CDR3 contains 14 residues. The CDR3 here is CASSHLRGTDTQYF. The DNA of the CDR3 is TGTGCCAGCAGTCACCTTCGGGGTACAGATACGCAGTATTTT.

The V call is TRBV20-1, the J call TRBJ2-1; TRBD2 agrees at 9 bases. The CDR3 has 15 amino acids. Germline CDR1 DFQATT, CDR2 SNEGSKA (reference sequence). V shed 5 bases and J 3 bases; nucleotides not matched to a gene: 8. In DNA, the CDR3 is TGCAGTGCTGAAACCGGGACTAGCAGCTACAATGAGCAGTTCTTC. The encoded protein is CSAETGTSSYNEQFF.

V gene TRBV20-1 combines with J gene TRBJ2-5; D is unresolved. Near its end, the DNA agrees better with TRBJ2-7, so the J call may be wrong. CDR3 size: 12 residues. Germline V gene sequence: CDR1 DFQATT, CDR2 SNEGSKA (reference sequence). This CDR3 is CSASRAKYEQYF. DNA of the CDR3: TGCAGTGCCAGTCGGGCAAAATACGAGCAGTACTTC.

This rearrangement joins TRBV24-1 to TRBJ2-1; D perhaps matches TRBD2 (5 bases). Germline-derived CDR1 and CDR2 are KGHDR and SFDVKD. Trimming cost V 7 bases and J 4 bases, with 7 bases left between them. This CDR3 region has 12 residues. CDR3 coding DNA: TGTGCCACCAGGGACTTTTACAATGAGCAGTTCTTC. Translated, it gives CATRDFYNEQFF.

This rearrangement joins TRBV24-1 to TRBJ2-5; TRBD2 matches 8 bases. Germline values: CDR1 KGHDR, CDR2 SFDVKD. V was pared by 2 bases and J by 5 bases, with 6 bases of the junction left unmatched. The CDR3 totals 15 residues. The CDR3 nucleotides read TGTGCCACCAGTGATTCCCGACGGGGGGGGGAGACCCAGTACTTC. This encodes CATSDSRRGGETQYF.

This clonotype was seen at least ten times. The chain has TRBV20-1 and TRBJ2-1, with no clear D. V was pared by 2 bases and J by 8 bases, with 13 bases between. The germline gives CDR1 DFQATT, CDR2 SNEGSKA (reference sequence). This CDR3 has 13 amino acids. CDR3 coding DNA: TGCAGTGCTAGAAGGCGAACCCCCCATGAGCAGTTCTTC. Protein sequence: CSARRRTPHEQFF.

Worth noting for this clonotype: At one end, the junction sequence differs from germline, possibly due to a read error. The CDR3 nucleotides are TGTGCCAGCAGCTTGGCAGGGAAGAGCGAGCAGTACTTT. As protein: CASSLAGKSEQYF. The chain couples TRBV5-6 to TRBJ2-5, with a weak D call TRBD1 (5 bases). Germline values: CDR1 SGHDT, CDR2 YYEEEE. This CDR3 region has 13 residues.

The table lists this clonotype with a few counts. CDR3 in amino acids: CASSLQVLEELFF. CDR3 nucleotide sequence: TGTGCCAGCAGCCTTCAGGTTTTAGAAGAACTGTTTTTT. The rearrangement uses TRBV5-6 and TRBJ1-4, with unresolved D. Germline V gives CDR1 SGHDT, CDR2 YYEEEE. Trimming removed 4 bases from V and 12 bases from J, with 16 bases in between. This CDR3 has 13 residues.

There are a few counts of this clonotype. The chain uses TRBV6-6 and TRBJ1-5; the match to TRBD1 covers 9 bases. Germline V gene lookup returns CDR1 MNHNY and CDR2 SVGAGI (reference sequence). The CDR3 covers 16 residues. The V gene end was trimmed by 4 bases and the J gene end by 8 bases; junction bases not matched to a gene: 12. The CDR3 spells CASSSLGTGNNKPQHF. The CDR3 coding sequence is TGTGCCAGCAGTTCCCTCGGGACAGGGAATAATAAGCCCCAGCATTTT.

This chain uses TRBV28 with TRBJ1-1; TRBD1 agrees at 9 bases. V was clipped by 10 bases and J by 3 bases; unmatched bases: 6. Germline CDR1 is MDHEN and CDR2 is SYDVKM. The CDR3 totals 13 residues. In DNA form, the CDR3 reads TGTGCCATCGTGGACAGGGGAGACACTGAAGCTTTCTTT. Encoded protein: CAIVDRGDTEAFF.

The chain combines TRBV9 with TRBJ2-1; TRBD2 matches at 8 bases. Germline V gives CDR1 SGDLS, CDR2 YYNGEE. Losses at the gene ends were 0 bases for V and 6 bases for J; bases not matched to a gene: 5. The CDR3 runs 15 residues. CDR3 sequence reads: CASSVDPGGFNEQFF. The DNA of the CDR3 is TGTGCCAGCAGCGTAGACCCGGGAGGGTTCAATGAGCAGTTCTTC.

V is TRBV9 and J is TRBJ2-1; 9 bases agree with TRBD2. The germline V gene encodes CDR1 SGDLS and CDR2 YYNGEE. The CDR3 extends over 16 amino acids. V dropped 0 bases and J dropped 8; count of bases not matched to a gene: 9. The CDR3 coding sequence is TGTGCCAGCAGCGTAGAGGCGGGAGGGCTGGTCGATGAGCAGTTCTTC. Translation gives CASSVEAGGLVDEQFF.